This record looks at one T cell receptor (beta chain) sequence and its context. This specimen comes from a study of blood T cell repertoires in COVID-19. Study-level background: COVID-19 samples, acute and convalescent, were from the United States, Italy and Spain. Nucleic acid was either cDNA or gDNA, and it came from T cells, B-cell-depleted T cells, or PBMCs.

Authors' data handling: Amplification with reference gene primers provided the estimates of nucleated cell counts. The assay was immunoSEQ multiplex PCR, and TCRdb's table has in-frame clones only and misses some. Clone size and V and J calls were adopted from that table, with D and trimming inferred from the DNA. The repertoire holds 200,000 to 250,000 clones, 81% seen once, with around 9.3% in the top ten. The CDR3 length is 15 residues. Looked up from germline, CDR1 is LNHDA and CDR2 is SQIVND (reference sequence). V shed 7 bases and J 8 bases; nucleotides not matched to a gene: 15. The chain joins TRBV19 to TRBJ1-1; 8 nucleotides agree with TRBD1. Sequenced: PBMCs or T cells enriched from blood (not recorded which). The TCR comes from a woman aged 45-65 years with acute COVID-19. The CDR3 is CASTEGGQGAPEAFF. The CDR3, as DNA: TGTGCCAGTACCGAGGGCGGGCAGGGGGCGCCAGAAGCTTTCTTT.